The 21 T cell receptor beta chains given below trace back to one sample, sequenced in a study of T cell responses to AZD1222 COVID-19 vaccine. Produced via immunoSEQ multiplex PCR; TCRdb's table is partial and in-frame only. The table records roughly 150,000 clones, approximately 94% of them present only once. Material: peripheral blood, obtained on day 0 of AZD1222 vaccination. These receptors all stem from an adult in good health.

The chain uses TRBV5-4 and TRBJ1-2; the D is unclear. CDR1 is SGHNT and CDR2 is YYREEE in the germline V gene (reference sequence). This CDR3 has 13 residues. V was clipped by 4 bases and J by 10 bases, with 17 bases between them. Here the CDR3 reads CASSPRANVDYTF. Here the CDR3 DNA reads TGTGCCAGCAGCCCGCGGGCGAACGTCGACTACACCTTC.

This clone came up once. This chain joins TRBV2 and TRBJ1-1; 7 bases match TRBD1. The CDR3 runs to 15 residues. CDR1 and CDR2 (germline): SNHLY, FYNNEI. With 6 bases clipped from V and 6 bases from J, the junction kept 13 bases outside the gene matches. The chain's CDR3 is CASRYLTGSISEAFF. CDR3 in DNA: TGTGCCAGCAGATACCTGACAGGGTCAATCTCTGAAGCTTTCTTT.

CDR3 in amino acids: CASSLGGLTEAFF. The CDR3 DNA is TGTGCCAGCAGCTTGGGAGGGTTAACTGAAGCTTTCTTT. The gene calls are TRBV5-6 and TRBJ1-1; D is undetermined. V was pared by 0 bases and J by 5 bases, with 8 bases between. Germline V gives CDR1 SGHDT, CDR2 YYEEEE. The CDR3 sequence is 13 residues long. The whole variable domain, filled in from reference TRBV5-6 and TRBJ1-1, reads DAGVTQSPTHLIKTRGQQVTLRCSPKSGHDTVSWYQQALGQGPQFIFQYYEEEERQRGNFPDRFSGHQFPNYSSELNVNALLLGDSALYLCASSLGGLTEAFFGQGTRLTVV.

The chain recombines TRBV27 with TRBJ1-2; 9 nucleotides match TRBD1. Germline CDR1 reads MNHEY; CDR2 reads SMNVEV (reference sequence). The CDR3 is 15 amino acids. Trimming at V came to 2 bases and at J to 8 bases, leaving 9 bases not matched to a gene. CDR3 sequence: CASSLDWTGANGYTF. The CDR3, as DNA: TGTGCCAGCAGTTTAGACTGGACAGGGGCGAACGGCTACACCTTC.

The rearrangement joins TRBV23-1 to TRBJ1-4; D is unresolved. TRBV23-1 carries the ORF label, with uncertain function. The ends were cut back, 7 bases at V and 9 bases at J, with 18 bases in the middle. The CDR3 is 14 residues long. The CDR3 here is CASTLRVQLKKLFF. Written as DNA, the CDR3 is TGCGCCAGCACCCTGAGGGTCCAACTGAAAAAACTGTTTTTT.

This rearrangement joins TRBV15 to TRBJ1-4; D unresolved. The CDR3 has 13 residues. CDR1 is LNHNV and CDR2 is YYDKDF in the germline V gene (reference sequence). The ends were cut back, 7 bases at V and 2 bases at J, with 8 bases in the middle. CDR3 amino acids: CATKVSTNEKLFF. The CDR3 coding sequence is TGTGCCACCAAAGTATCCACTAATGAAAAACTGTTTTTT.

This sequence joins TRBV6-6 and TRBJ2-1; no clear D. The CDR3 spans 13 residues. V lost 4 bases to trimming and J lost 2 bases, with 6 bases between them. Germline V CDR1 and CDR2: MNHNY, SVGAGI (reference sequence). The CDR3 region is CASSSPAYNEQFF. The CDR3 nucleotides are TGTGCCAGCAGTTCGCCCGCCTACAATGAGCAGTTCTTC.

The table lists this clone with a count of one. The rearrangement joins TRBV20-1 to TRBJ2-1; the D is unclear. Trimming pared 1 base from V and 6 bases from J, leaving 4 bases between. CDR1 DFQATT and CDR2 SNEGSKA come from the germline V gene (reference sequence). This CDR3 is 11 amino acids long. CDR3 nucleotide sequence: TGCAGTGCTAGAGTGATCAATGAGCAGTTCTTC. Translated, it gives CSARVINEQFF.

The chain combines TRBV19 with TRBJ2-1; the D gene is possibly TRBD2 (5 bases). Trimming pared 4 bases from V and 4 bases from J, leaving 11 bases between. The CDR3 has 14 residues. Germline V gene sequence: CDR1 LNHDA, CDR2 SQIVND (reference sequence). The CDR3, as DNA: TGTGCCAGTAGTAAAGGACTGCAGTACAATGAGCAGTTCTTC. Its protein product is CASSKGLQYNEQFF.

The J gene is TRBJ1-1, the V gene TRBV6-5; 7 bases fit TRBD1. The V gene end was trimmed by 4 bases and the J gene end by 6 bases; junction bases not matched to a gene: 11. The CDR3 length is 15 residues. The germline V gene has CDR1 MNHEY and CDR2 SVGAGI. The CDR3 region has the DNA TGTGCCAGCAGTTTGGCCAGGGGGGGATACGCTGAAGCTTTCTTT. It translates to CASSLARGGYAEAFF.

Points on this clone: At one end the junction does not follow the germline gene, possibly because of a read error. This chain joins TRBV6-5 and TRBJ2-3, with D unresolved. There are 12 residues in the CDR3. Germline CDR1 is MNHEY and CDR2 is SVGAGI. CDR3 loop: CALRAPGDTQYF. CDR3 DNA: TGCGCCCTGAGAGCCCCCGGAGATACGCAGTATTTT.

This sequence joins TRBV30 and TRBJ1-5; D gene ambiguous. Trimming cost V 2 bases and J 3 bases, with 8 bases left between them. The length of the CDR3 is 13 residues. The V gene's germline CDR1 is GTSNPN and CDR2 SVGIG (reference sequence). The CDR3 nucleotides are TGTGCCTGGAGTCTCAGTCTCAATCAGCCCCAGCATTTT. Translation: CAWSLSLNQPQHF. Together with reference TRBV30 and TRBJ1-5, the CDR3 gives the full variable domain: SQTIHQWPATLVQPVGSPLSLECTVEGTSNPNLYWYRQAAGRGLQLLFYSVGIGQISSEVPQNLSASRPQDRQFILSSKKLLLSDSGFYLCAWSLSLNQPQHFGDGTRLSIL.

CDR3 nucleotides: TGCGCCAGCAGCCAAGATAGGACTTCTGGGTATGGCTACACCTTC. Residues: CASSQDRTSGYGYTF. V gene TRBV4-3 combines with J gene TRBJ1-2; unclear D gene. Trimming cost V 0 bases and J 5 bases, with 13 bases left between them. Germline V gene data show CDR1 as LGHNA and CDR2 as YSLEER. The length of the CDR3 is 15 residues.

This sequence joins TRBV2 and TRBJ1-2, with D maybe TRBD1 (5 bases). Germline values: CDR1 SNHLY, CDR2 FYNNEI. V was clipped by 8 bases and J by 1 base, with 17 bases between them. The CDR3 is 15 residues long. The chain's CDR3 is CASGPSRDFNYGYTF. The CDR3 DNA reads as TGTGCCAGCGGCCCCTCCCGGGACTTTAACTATGGCTACACCTTC.

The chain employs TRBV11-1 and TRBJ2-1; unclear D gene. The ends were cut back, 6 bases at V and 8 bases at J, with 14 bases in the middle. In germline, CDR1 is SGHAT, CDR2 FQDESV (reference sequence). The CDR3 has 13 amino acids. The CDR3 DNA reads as TGTGCCAGCAGACCCAGATTGGGCCATGAGCAGTTCTTC. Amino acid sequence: CASRPRLGHEQFF. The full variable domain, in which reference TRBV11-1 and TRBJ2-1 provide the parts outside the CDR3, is EAEVAQSPRYKITEKSQAVAFWCDPISGHATLYWYRQILGQGPELLVQFQDESVVDDSQLPKDRFSAERLKGVDSTLKIQPAELGDSAMYLCASRPRLGHEQFFGPGTRLTVL.

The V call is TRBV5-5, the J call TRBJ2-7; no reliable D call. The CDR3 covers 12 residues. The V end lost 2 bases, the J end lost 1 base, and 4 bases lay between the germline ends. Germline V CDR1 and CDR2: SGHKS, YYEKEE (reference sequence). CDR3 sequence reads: CASSFLSYEQYF. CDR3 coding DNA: TGTGCCAGCAGCTTTCTTTCCTACGAGCAGTACTTC.

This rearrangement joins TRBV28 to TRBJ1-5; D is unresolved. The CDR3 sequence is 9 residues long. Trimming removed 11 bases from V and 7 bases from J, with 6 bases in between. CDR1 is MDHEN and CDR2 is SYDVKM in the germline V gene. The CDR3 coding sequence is TGTGCCGCTGGGCAGCCCCAGCATTTT. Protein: CAAGQPQHF.

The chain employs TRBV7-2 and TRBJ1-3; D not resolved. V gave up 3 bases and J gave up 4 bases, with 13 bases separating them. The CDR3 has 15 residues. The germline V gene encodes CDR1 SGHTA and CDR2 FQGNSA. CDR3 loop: CASSLGASRGNTIYF. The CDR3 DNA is TGTGCCAGCAGCTTGGGCGCCAGTCGAGGAAACACCATATATTTT.

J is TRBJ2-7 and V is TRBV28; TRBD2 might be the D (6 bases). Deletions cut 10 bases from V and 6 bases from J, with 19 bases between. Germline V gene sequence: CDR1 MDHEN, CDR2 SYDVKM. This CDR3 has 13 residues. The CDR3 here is CATRGARGTEQYF. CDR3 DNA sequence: TGTGCCACACGCGGGGCTCGGGGCACCGAGCAGTACTTC.

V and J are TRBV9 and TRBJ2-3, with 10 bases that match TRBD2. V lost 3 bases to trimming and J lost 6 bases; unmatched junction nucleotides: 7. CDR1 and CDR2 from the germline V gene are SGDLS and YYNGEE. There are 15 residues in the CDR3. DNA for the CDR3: TGTGCCAGCAGCGACGGACTAGCGGAATTGGATACGCAGTATTTT. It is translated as CASSDGLAELDTQYF. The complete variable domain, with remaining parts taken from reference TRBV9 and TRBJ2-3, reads DSGVTQTPKHLITATGQRVTLRCSPRSGDLSVYWYQQSLDQGLQFLIQYYNGEERAKGNILERFSAQQFPDLHSELNLSSLELGDSALYFCASSDGLAELDTQYFGPGTRLTVL.

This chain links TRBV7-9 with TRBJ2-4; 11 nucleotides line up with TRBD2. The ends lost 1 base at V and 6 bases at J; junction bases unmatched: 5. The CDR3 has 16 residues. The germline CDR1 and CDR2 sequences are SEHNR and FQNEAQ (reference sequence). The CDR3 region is CASSLGLAGGRNIQYF. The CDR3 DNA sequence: TGTGCCAGCAGCTTAGGTCTAGCGGGGGGCCGAAACATTCAGTACTTC.